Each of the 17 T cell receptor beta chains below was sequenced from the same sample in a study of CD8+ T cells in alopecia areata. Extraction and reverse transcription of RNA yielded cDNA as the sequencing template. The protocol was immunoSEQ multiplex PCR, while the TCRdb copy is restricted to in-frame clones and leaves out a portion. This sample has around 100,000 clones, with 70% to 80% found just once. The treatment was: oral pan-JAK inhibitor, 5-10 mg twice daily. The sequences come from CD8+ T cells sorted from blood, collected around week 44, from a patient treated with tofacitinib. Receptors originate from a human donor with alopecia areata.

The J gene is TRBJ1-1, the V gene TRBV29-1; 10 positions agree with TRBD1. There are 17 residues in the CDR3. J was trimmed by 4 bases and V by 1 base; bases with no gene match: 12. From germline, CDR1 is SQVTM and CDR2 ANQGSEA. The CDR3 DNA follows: TGCAGCGTTGAAGGCCCGGGACAGGGGTATGGAGGCACTGAAGCTTTCTTT. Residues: CSVEGPGQGYGGTEAFF.

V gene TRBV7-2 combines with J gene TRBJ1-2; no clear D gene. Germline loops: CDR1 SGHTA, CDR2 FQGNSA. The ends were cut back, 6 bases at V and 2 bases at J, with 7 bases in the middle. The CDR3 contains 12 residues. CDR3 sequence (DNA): TGTGCCAGCAGTCTGGGAAACTATGGCTACACCTTC. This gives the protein CASSLGNYGYTF.

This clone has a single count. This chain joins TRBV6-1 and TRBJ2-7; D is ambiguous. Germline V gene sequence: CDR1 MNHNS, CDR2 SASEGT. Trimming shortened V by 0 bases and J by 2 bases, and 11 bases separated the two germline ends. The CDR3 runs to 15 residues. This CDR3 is CASSEAVAATYEQYF. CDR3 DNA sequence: TGTGCCAGCAGTGAAGCGGTGGCCGCCACCTACGAGCAGTACTTC.

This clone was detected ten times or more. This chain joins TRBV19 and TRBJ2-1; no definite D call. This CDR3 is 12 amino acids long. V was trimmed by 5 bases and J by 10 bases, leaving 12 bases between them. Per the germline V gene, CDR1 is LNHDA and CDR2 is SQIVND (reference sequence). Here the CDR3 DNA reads TGTGCCAGTAGTGGTGATGGGTGGGAGCAGTTCTTC. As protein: CASSGDGWEQFF.

The CDR3 nucleotides are TGTGCCAGCAGTAACCGGGACAGGGTATACGAGCAGTACTTC. Amino acids: CASSNRDRVYEQYF. The rearrangement links TRBV7-9 to TRBJ2-7, with 9 positions matching TRBD1. The CDR3 extends over 14 amino acids. V was pared by 6 bases and J by 4 bases, with 7 bases of the junction left unmatched. The germline gives CDR1 SEHNR, CDR2 FQNEAQ (reference sequence). The whole variable domain, filled in from reference TRBV7-9 and TRBJ2-7, reads DTGVSQNPRHKITKRGQNVTFRCDPISEHNRLYWYRQTLGQGPEFLTYFQNEAQLEKSRLLSDRFSAERPKGSFSTLEIQRTEQGDSAMYLCASSNRDRVYEQYFGPGTRLTVT.

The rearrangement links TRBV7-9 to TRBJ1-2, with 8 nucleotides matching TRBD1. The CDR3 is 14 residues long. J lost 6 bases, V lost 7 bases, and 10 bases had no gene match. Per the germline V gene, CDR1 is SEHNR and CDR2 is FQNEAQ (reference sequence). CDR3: CASTNTGQEDGYTF. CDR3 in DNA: TGTGCCAGCACCAATACGGGACAGGAGGATGGCTACACCTTC.

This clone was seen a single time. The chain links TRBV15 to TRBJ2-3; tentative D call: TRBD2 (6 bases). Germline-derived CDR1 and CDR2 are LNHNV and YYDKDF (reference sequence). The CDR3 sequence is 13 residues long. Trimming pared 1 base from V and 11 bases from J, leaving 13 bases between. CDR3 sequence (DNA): TGTGCCACCAGCAGAGGTTTCGGCGGGGAGCAGTATTTT. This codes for CATSRGFGGEQYF. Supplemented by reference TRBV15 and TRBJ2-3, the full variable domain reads DAMVIQNPRYQVTQFGKPVTLSCSQTLNHNVMYWYQQKSSQAPKLLFHYYDKDFNNEADTPDNFQSRRPNTSFCFLDIRSPGLGDTAMYLCATSRGFGGEQYFGPGTRLTVL.

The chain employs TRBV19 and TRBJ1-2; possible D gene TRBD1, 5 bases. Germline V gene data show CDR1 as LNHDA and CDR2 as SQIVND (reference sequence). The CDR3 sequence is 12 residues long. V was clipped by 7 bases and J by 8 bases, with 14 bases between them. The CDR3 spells CASTIAGSGYTF. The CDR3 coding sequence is TGTGCCAGTACCATCGCAGGGAGCGGCTACACCTTC.

The CDR3, as DNA: TGCAGCGCGGTGACGGCGACAACTAATGAAAAACTGTTTTTT. Translated: CSAVTATTNEKLFF. The V gene is TRBV29-1, the J gene TRBJ1-4; D unresolved. The CDR3 is 14 amino acids. Germline V gene sequence: CDR1 SQVTM, CDR2 ANQGSEA. V lost 7 bases to trimming and J lost 0 bases, with 12 bases between them.

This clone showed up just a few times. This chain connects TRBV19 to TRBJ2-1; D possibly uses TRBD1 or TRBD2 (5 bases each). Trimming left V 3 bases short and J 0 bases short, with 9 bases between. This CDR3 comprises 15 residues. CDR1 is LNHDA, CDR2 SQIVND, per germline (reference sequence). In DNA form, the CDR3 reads TGTGCCAGTAGTATCTCTGGGGGCTCCTACAATGAGCAGTTCTTC. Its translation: CASSISGGSYNEQFF.

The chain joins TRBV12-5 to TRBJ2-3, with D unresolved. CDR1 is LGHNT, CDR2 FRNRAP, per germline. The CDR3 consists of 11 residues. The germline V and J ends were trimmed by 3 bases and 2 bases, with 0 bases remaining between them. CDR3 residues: CASGFTDTQYF. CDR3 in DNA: TGTGCTAGTGGTTTCACAGATACGCAGTATTTT.

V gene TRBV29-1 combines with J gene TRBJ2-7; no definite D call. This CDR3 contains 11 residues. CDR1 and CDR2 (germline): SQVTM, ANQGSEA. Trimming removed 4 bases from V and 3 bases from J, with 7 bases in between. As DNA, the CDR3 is TGCAGCGTTGTGGCAGACTACGAGCAGTACTTC. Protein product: CSVVADYEQYF.

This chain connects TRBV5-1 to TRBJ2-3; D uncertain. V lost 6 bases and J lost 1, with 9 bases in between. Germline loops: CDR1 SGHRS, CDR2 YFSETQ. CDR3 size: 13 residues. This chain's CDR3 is CASTRTRTDTQYF. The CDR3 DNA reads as TGCGCCAGCACCCGAACACGCACAGATACGCAGTATTTT.

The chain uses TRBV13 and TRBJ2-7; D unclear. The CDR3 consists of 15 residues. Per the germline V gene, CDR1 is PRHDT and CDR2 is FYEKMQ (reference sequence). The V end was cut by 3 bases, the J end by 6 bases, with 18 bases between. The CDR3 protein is CASSLDDVGPSEQYF. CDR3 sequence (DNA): TGTGCCAGCAGCTTGGACGATGTGGGTCCGTCCGAGCAGTACTTC.

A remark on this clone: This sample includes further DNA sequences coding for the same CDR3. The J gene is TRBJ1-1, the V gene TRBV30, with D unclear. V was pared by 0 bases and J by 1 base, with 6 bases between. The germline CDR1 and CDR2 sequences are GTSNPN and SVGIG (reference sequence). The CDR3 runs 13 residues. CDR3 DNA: TGTGCCTGGAGTGTAGCTGGGAACACTGAAGCTTTCTTT. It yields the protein CAWSVAGNTEAFF.

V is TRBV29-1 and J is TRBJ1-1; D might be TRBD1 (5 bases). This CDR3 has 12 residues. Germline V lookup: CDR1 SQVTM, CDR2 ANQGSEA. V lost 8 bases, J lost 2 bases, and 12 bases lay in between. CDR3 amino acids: CSPQRGNTEAFF. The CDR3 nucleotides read TGCAGCCCCCAAAGGGGCAACACTGAAGCTTTCTTT.

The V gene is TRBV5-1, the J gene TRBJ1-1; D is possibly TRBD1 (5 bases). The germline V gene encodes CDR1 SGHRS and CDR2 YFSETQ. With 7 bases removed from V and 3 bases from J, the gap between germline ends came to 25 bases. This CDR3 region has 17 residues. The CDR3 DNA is TGCGCCAGCGCTCTCACAGGTATTTTTCGTAGAGACACTGAAGCTTTCTTT. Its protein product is CASALTGIFRRDTEAFF.